One sample yielded the 10 T cell receptor beta chains listed below, sequenced in a study of cytotoxic CD8 clonotypes in ibrutinib-treated CLL. The repertoire was sequenced with immunoSEQ multiplex PCR; TCRdb's copy has only in-frame clones and lacks some. The sample holds 120,000 to 150,000 clones, approximately 77% seen once. Sequenced material: PBMCs, taken after 12 months of ibrutinib treatment. The source of these receptors is a human donor with chronic lymphocytic leukemia.

The chain carries TRBV4-1 and TRBJ1-4; 11 bases agree with TRBD1. Germline CDR1 is MGHRA and CDR2 is YSYEKL. CDR3 length equals 15 residues. The junction had 5 bases not matched to a gene; V was cut back by 1 base and J by 10 bases. The CDR3 DNA reads TGCGCCAGCAGCCAAGCGGACAGGGGGCTCGGAAAACTGTTTTTT. Its translation is CASSQADRGLGKLFF.

J is TRBJ2-1 and V is TRBV9, with 9 positions matching TRBD2. Germline CDR1 and CDR2: SGDLS and YYNGEE. The length of the CDR3 is 16 residues. Unmatched junction bases numbered 6, after V lost 0 bases and J lost 5 bases. The CDR3 here is CASSVVGAGGDNEQFF. The DNA of the CDR3 is TGTGCCAGCAGCGTAGTGGGGGCGGGAGGGGACAATGAGCAGTTCTTC.

In this sample, this clone turned up once. The chain links TRBV19 to TRBJ1-5, with a tentative D call TRBD1 (6 bases). Germline values: CDR1 LNHDA, CDR2 SQIVND (reference sequence). V was pared by 3 bases and J by 6 bases, with 15 bases between. The CDR3 totals 15 residues. CDR3 nucleotides: TGTGCCAGTAGTATTATCACAGGGATCTCTCAGCCCCAGCATTTT. It yields the protein CASSIITGISQPQHF.

The gene calls are TRBV14 and TRBJ1-2; D possibly corresponds to TRBD1 (6 bases). V lost 6 bases, J lost 5 bases, and 13 bases lay in between. Germline CDR1 reads SGHDN; CDR2 reads FVKESK. The CDR3 is 13 amino acids. DNA for the CDR3: TGTGCCAGCAGAACAGGGCCACGATATGGCTACACCTTC. Its translation: CASRTGPRYGYTF.

The V gene is TRBV4-1, the J gene TRBJ2-7, with D possibly TRBD1 on 5 matching bases. V was pared by 0 bases and J by 1 base, with 7 bases between. Germline V gene sequence: CDR1 MGHRA, CDR2 YSYEKL. The CDR3 length is 14 residues. The CDR3 nucleotides are TGCGCCAGCAGCCAAGACCAGGGATCCTACGAGCAGTACTTC. Protein sequence: CASSQDQGSYEQYF.

The chain has TRBV4-2 and TRBJ1-2; D call uncertain. The CDR3 sequence is 14 residues long. Trimming removed 0 bases from V and 4 bases from J, with 9 bases in between. Germline loops: CDR1 LGHNA, CDR2 YNFKEQ. In nucleotides, the CDR3 is TGTGCCAGCAGCCAAGAACGGGAGGGCTATGGCTACACCTTC. It codes for CASSQEREGYGYTF.

The rearrangement joins TRBV28 to TRBJ2-4; D is undetermined. Germline CDR1 is MDHEN and CDR2 is SYDVKM. The CDR3 length is 17 residues. Between the trimmed V and J ends, which lost 2 bases and 0 bases, there was a span of 14 bases. CDR3 loop: CASSLPILELAKNIQYF. The CDR3 DNA sequence: TGTGCCAGCAGTTTACCTATCCTAGAGCTAGCCAAAAACATTCAGTACTTC.

The sample holds a few counts of this clone. The rearrangement links TRBV28 to TRBJ2-7, with D perhaps assigned TRBD1 or TRBD2 (5 bases each). This CDR3 comprises 16 residues. Looked up from germline, CDR1 is MDHEN and CDR2 is SYDVKM. Deletions cut 4 bases from V and 0 bases from J, with 16 bases between. CDR3 coding DNA: TGTGCCAGCAGTTCACTAGGGACGGTGAGCTCCTACGAGCAGTACTTC. Amino acids: CASSSLGTVSSYEQYF.

There are a few counts of this clone. The chain has TRBV28 and TRBJ1-2; weak D call: TRBD1 (5 bases). Germline V CDR1 and CDR2: MDHEN, SYDVKM. V was shortened by 4 bases and J by 6 bases, with 18 bases between the two germline ends. This CDR3 has 15 amino acids. The CDR3 DNA sequence: TGTGCCAGCAGTTCGGGGACGTACACCCCTAATGGCTACACCTTC. Protein: CASSSGTYTPNGYTF.

The chain combines TRBV5-1 with TRBJ2-3; TRBD2 matches at 13 bases. The germline V gene has CDR1 SGHRS and CDR2 YFSETQ. Losses at the gene ends were 4 bases for V and 1 base for J; bases not matched to a gene: 3. The CDR3 is 16 amino acids. The CDR3 is CASSLGLAGGTDTQYF. DNA of the CDR3: TGCGCCAGCAGCCTCGGACTAGCGGGGGGCACAGATACGCAGTATTTT.